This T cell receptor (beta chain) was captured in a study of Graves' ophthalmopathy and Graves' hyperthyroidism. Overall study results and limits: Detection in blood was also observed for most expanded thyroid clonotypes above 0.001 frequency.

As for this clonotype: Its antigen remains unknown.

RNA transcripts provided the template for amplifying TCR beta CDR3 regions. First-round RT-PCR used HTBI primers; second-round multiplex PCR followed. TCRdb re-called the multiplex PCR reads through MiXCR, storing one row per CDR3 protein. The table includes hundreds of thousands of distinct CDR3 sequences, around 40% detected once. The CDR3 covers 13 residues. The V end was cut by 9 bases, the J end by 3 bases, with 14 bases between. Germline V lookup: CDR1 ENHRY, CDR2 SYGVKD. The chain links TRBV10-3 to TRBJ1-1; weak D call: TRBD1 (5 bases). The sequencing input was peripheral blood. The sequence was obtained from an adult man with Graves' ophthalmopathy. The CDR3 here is CAIYGDVDTEAFF. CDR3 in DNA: TGTGCCATTTACGGGGACGTGGACACTGAAGCTTTCTTT.